This TCR beta chain was profiled in a study of Ad26.COV2.S vaccination and SARS-CoV-2 variants. Turning to this clone: Its specificity is unknown.

TCRdb's copy holds only in-frame clones and misses some; the assay was immunoSEQ multiplex PCR. Seen here are about 330,000 clones, 85% to 90% observed once, and the top ten hold 5% to 6.5%. Treatment noted: roughly 20 received Ad26.COV2.S at low or high dose, single or two shots; a few received placebo; per-sample allocation not given. Vaccine and placebo recipients were sampled on day 63 after the first injection. The CDR3 is 13 residues long. In germline, CDR1 is SGHTA, CDR2 FQGTGA. V lost 5 bases and J 2 bases, leaving 9 bases between the germline ends. Overall study findings and caveats: Vaccine recipients posted higher spike-specific TCR breadth than their placebo counterparts.

The chain is built from TRBV7-3 and TRBJ1-1; D uncertain. The sequences come from peripheral blood, collected in a trial of Ad26.COV2.S vaccine versus placebo. The TCR comes from a person aged 18-60 years who received the Ad26.COV2.S COVID-19 vaccine or a placebo. CDR3 coding DNA: TGTGCCAGCAGCCGGTTAGGTAACACTGAAGCTTTCTTT. Its protein is CASSRLGNTEAFF.